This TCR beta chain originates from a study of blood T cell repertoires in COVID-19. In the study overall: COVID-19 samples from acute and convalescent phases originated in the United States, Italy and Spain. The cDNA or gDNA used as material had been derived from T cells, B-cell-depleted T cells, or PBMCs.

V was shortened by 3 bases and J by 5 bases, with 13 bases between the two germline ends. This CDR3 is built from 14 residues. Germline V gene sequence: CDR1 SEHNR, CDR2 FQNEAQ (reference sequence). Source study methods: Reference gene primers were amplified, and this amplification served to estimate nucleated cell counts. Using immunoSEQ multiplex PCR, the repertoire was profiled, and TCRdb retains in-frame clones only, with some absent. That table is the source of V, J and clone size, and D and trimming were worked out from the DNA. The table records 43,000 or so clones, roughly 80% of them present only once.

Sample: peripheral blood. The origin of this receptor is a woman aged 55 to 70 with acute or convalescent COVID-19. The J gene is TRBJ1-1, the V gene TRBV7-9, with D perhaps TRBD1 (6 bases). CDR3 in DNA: TGTGCCAGCAGCTTTAGGGGGGGTGCGACTGAAGCTTTCTTT. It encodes CASSFRGGATEAFF.